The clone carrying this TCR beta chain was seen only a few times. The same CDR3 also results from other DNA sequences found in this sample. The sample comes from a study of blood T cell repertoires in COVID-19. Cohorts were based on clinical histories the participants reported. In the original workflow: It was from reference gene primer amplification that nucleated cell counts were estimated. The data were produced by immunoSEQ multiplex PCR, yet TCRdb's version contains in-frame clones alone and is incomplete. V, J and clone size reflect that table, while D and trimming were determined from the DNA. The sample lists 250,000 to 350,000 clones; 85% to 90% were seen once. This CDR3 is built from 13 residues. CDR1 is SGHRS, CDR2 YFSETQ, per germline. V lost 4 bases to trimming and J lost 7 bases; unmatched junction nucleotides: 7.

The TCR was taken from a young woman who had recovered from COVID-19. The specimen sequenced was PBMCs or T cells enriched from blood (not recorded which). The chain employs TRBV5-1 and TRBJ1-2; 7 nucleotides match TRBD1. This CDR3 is CASSRTGSGGYTF. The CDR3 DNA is TGCGCCAGCAGCCGGACAGGATCCGGTGGCTACACCTTC.